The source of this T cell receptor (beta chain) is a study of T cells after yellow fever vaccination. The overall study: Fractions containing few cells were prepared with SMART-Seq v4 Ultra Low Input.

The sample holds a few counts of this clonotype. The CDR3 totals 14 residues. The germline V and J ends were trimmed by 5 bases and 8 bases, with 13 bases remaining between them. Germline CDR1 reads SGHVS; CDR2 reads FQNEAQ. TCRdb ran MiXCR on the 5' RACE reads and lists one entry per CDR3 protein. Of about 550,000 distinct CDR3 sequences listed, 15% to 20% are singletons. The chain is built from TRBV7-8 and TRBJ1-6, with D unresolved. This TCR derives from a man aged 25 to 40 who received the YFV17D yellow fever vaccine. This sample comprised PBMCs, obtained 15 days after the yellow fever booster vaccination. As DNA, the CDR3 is TGTGCCAGCAGCCTGACGAGAGCGGATTCACCCCTCCACTTT. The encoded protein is CASSLTRADSPLHF.